These 14 T cell receptor beta chains were sequenced from one sample in a study of T-cell memory formation after mild COVID-19. A single record per CDR3 protein comes from TCRdb applying MiXCR to the 5' RACE reads. The table shows about 84,000 distinct CDR3 sequences, with approximately 15% occurring only once. The sample was PBMCs or a T cell subset sorted from them (not recorded which). Receptors originate from an adult woman who had mild COVID-19 (a few samples of this study predate the infection). Cell type and time point are not known.

This clonotype was counted a few times. The V gene is TRBV6-6, the J gene TRBJ2-5; perhaps TRBD1 as D (5 bases). This CDR3 spans 13 amino acids. The V end lost 7 bases, the J end lost 3 bases, and 12 bases lay between the germline ends. In germline, CDR1 is MNHNY, CDR2 SVGAGI (reference sequence). Here the CDR3 reads CASTPLGEETQYF. CDR3 coding DNA: TGTGCCAGCACCCCGCTAGGGGAAGAGACCCAGTACTTC.

This rearrangement joins TRBV20-1 to TRBJ2-5; D is uncertain. V was clipped by 0 bases and J by 5 bases, with 13 bases between them. The CDR3 spans 14 residues. CDR1 DFQATT and CDR2 SNEGSKA come from the germline V gene (reference sequence). The CDR3: CSARDLTPQETQYF. The CDR3 nucleotides read TGCAGTGCTAGAGATCTGACCCCGCAGGAGACCCAGTACTTC.

The rearrangement links TRBV9 to TRBJ2-3; D is possibly TRBD2 (6 bases). This CDR3 has 16 residues. From germline, CDR1 is SGDLS and CDR2 YYNGEE. The V end lost 0 bases, the J end lost 0 bases, and 11 bases lay between the germline ends. CDR3 amino acids: CASSVVGGLSTDTQYF. CDR3 coding DNA: TGTGCCAGCAGCGTAGTCGGGGGTCTAAGCACAGATACGCAGTATTTT.

This clonotype was counted between two and nine times. The CDR3 coding sequence is TGTGCCAGCAGCTTAATACCGGGACTAGCTGGCGGGGAGCTGTTTTTT. It encodes CASSLIPGLAGGELFF. The V and J genes are TRBV7-8 and TRBJ2-2, with 9 bases aligning to TRBD2. CDR3 length: 16 residues. Germline V gene lookup returns CDR1 SGHVS and CDR2 FQNEAQ. Trimming cost V 2 bases and J 7 bases; bases outside gene matches: 8.

This chain joins TRBV20-1 and TRBJ1-2; D remains unclear. Germline lookup yields CDR1 DFQATT and CDR2 SNEGSKA (reference sequence). The CDR3 has 10 amino acids. V lost 3 bases and J lost 6, with 5 bases in between. CDR3 sequence (DNA): TGCAGTGCTAGCTTTCATGGCTACACCTTC. It specifies CSASFHGYTF.

V and J are TRBV15 and TRBJ1-1, with D possibly being TRBD1 (5 bases). V was cut by 3 bases and J by 4 bases, with 9 bases left in between. Germline lookup yields CDR1 LNHNV and CDR2 YYDKDF (reference sequence). This CDR3 is 13 amino acids long. CDR3 sequence (DNA): TGTGCCACCAGCAGCAAGGGGACCACTGAAGCTTTCTTT. It specifies CATSSKGTTEAFF.

This sequence joins TRBV2 and TRBJ2-1, with D unclear. This CDR3 has 12 residues. Trimming pared 6 bases from V and 4 bases from J, leaving 7 bases between. Germline CDR1 is SNHLY and CDR2 is FYNNEI. The CDR3 sequence is CASRDRYNEQFF. As DNA, the CDR3 is TGTGCCAGCAGGGATAGGTACAATGAGCAGTTCTTC.

CDR3 bases: TGTGCCAGCAGCCGACTGGACACTGAAGCTTTCTTT. Translating it yields CASSRLDTEAFF. The chain has TRBV7-8 and TRBJ1-1, with unresolved D. The germline V and J ends were trimmed by 5 bases and 3 bases, with 7 bases remaining between them. The CDR3 runs 12 residues. Germline V gene sequence: CDR1 SGHVS, CDR2 FQNEAQ.

This clonotype was detected only a few times. The gene calls are TRBV7-2 and TRBJ1-1; 7 bases are a match to TRBD1. V lost 4 bases, J lost 6 bases, and 2 bases stayed unmatched. The CDR3 covers 12 residues. Germline-derived CDR1 and CDR2 are SGHTA and FQGNSA. The CDR3 DNA sequence: TGTGCCAGCAGCTCTACAGGGGCTGAAGCTTTCTTT. It specifies CASSSTGAEAFF.

This clonotype was found many times. The rearrangement uses TRBV7-2 and TRBJ2-7, with 12 bases fitting TRBD2. CDR1 and CDR2 from the germline V gene are SGHTA and FQGNSA. CDR3 length: 19 amino acids. After removal of 4 bases from V and 5 bases from J, the junction contained 18 bases not matched to a gene. The CDR3 DNA reads as TGTGCCAGCAGCTCGCTTCATCTAGCGGGGGGGAACCTCCTTCACGAGCAGTACTTC. Translation gives CASSSLHLAGGNLLHEQYF.

The table lists this clonotype with a few counts. The chain is built from TRBV15 and TRBJ1-1, with TRBD1 matching over 7 bases. The germline CDR1 and CDR2 sequences are LNHNV and YYDKDF (reference sequence). This CDR3 is built from 13 residues. Trimming cost V 8 bases and J 5 bases; bases outside gene matches: 8. The CDR3 sequence is CATYDREGTEAFF. In DNA, the CDR3 is TGTGCCACCTACGACAGGGAAGGAACTGAAGCTTTCTTT. Based on the CDR3 plus reference TRBV15 and TRBJ1-1, the full variable domain is DAMVIQNPRYQVTQFGKPVTLSCSQTLNHNVMYWYQQKSSQAPKLLFHYYDKDFNNEADTPDNFQSRRPNTSFCFLDIRSPGLGDTAMYLCATYDREGTEAFFGQGTRLTVV.

CDR3 in amino acids: CASSFDGPSYEQYF. The CDR3 DNA reads TGTGCCAGCAGTTTTGACGGACCCTCCTACGAGCAGTACTTC. This chain joins TRBV12-3 or TRBV12-4 and TRBJ2-7; D is unclear. Trimming took off 3 bases at V and 0 bases at J, with 9 bases between the two ends. The CDR3 is 14 amino acids.

The V gene is TRBV5-1, the J gene TRBJ2-1; TRBD1 matches at 8 bases. CDR1 is SGHRS, CDR2 YFSETQ, per germline. V was pared by 0 bases and J by 12 bases, with 11 bases of the junction left unmatched. The CDR3 has 15 residues. The CDR3: CASSLVGTGVVWQFF. The DNA for the CDR3 is TGCGCCAGCAGCTTGGTAGGGACAGGTGTGGTTTGGCAGTTCTTC.

This clonotype was counted only a few times. The chain has TRBV9 and TRBJ2-7; D uncertain. V lost 0 bases to trimming and J lost 2 bases, with 12 bases between them. The CDR3 runs 15 residues. CDR1 is SGDLS and CDR2 is YYNGEE in the germline V gene. As DNA, the CDR3 is TGTGCCAGCAGCGTAGTTCCGACGGTAGCCTACGAGCAGTACTTC. This gives the protein CASSVVPTVAYEQYF.